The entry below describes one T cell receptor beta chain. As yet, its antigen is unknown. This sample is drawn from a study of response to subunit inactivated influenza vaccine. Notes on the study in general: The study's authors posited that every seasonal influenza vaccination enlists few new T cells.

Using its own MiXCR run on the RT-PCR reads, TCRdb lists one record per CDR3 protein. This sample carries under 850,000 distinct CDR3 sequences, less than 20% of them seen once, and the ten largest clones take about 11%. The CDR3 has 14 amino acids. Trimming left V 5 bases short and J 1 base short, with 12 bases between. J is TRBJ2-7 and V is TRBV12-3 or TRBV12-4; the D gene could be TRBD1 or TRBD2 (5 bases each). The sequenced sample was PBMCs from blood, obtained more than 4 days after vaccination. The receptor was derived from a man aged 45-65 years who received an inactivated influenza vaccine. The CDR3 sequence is CASSRSGTSYEQYF. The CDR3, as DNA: TGTGCCAGCAGTAGGTCCGGGACGTCCTACGAGCAGTACTTC.